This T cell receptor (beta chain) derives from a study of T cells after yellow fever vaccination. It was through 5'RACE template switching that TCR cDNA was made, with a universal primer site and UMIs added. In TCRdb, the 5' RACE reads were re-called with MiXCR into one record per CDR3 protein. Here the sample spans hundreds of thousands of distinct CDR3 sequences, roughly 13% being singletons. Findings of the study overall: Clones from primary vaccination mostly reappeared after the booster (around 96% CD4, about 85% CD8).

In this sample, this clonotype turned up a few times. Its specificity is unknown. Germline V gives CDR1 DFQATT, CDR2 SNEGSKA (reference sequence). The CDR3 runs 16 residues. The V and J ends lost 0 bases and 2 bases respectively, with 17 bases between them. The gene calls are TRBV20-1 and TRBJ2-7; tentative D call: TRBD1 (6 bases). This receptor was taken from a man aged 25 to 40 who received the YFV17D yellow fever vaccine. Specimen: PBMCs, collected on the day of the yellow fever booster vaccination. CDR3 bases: TGCAGTGCTAGAGATGAGTTGGACAGTCTGGCCTACGAGCAGTACTTC. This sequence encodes CSARDELDSLAYEQYF.